These 18 T cell receptor beta chains were sequenced from one sample in a study of cytomegalovirus exposure and HLA in healthy donors. PCR amplification relied on 60 Vbeta primers (plus 13 Jbeta primers). Libraries were prepared by immunoSEQ multiplex PCR; TCRdb keeps only in-frame clonotypes and omits some of them. The sample carries around 97,000 clones, around two thirds recorded once. What was sequenced was PBMCs. These receptors were collected from a woman aged 50 to 60 in good health and CMV-seronegative.

The chain carries TRBV5-6 and TRBJ2-5; a possible D gene is TRBD1 (6 bases). Germline-derived CDR1 and CDR2 are SGHDT and YYEEEE. The CDR3 has 16 amino acids. V was clipped by 3 bases and J by 7 bases, with 22 bases between them. DNA of the CDR3: TGTGCCAGCAGCTCCCAAGACAGGTCTAATTTTGGGACCCAGTACTTC. This encodes CASSSQDRSNFGTQYF. Supplemented by reference TRBV5-6 and TRBJ2-5, the full variable domain reads DAGVTQSPTHLIKTRGQQVTLRCSPKSGHDTVSWYQQALGQGPQFIFQYYEEEERQRGNFPDRFSGHQFPNYSSELNVNALLLGDSALYLCASSSQDRSNFGTQYFGPGTRLLVL.

V usage is TRBV7-9 and J usage is TRBJ2-1; possibly TRBD1 for D (7 bases). From germline, CDR1 is SEHNR and CDR2 FQNEAQ (reference sequence). Trimming shortened V by 3 bases and J by 2 bases, and 11 bases separated the two germline ends. The CDR3 is 15 residues long. CDR3: CASSFRGVAYNEQFF. The CDR3 region has the DNA TGTGCCAGCAGCTTCAGGGGGGTCGCCTACAATGAGCAGTTCTTC.

The rearrangement joins TRBV2 to TRBJ1-6; D is unclear. V shed 7 bases and J shed 7 bases, with 14 bases lying between them. The germline gives CDR1 SNHLY, CDR2 FYNNEI. This CDR3 spans 14 amino acids. In DNA form, the CDR3 reads TGTGCCAGCAAAAACGGGGTTAGCAATTCACCCCTCCACTTT. It translates to CASKNGVSNSPLHF.

The V gene is TRBV5-1, the J gene TRBJ2-1, with TRBD1 matching over 9 bases. The V gene's germline CDR1 is SGHRS and CDR2 YFSETQ. V lost 4 bases, J lost 4 bases, and 3 bases stayed unmatched. CDR3 size: 14 residues. The CDR3 bases are TGCGCCAGCAGCGGACAGGGGAAATACAATGAGCAGTTCTTC. This sequence encodes CASSGQGKYNEQFF. Together with reference TRBV5-1 and TRBJ2-1, the CDR3 gives the full variable domain: KAGVTQTPRYLIKTRGQQVTLSCSPISGHRSVSWYQQTPGQGLQFLFEYFSETQRNKGNFPGRFSGRQFSNSRSEMNVSTLELGDSALYLCASSGQGKYNEQFFGPGTRLTVL.

This chain links TRBV27 with TRBJ2-2; 8 nucleotides line up with TRBD2. After removal of 5 bases from V and 2 bases from J, the junction contained 13 bases not matched to a gene. The CDR3 spans 18 residues. Germline CDR1 and CDR2: MNHEY and SMNVEV (reference sequence). CDR3 nucleotides: TGTGCCAGCAGTGTCGTGAAGGGAGCGGGAGATAACACCGGGGAGCTGTTTTTT. This sequence encodes CASSVVKGAGDNTGELFF.

The rearrangement links TRBV19 to TRBJ1-2; weak D call: TRBD1 (5 bases). The CDR3 covers 16 residues. Germline CDR1 LNHDA, CDR2 SQIVND (reference sequence). Deletions cut 3 bases from V and 1 base from J, with 15 bases between. The CDR3 DNA follows: TGTGCCAGTAGTATCTCCGACAGCGCCATTAACTATGGCTACACCTTC. Translation: CASSISDSAINYGYTF.

This clone appeared a few times. The chain links TRBV11-3 to TRBJ1-2; unclear D gene. The V end lost 4 bases, the J end lost 6 bases, and 15 bases lay between the germline ends. This CDR3 region has 14 residues. Per the germline V gene, CDR1 is SGHNT and CDR2 is YENEEA. The CDR3 here is CASSSEYSFHGYTF. The CDR3 DNA reads as TGTGCCAGCAGCTCCGAGTACAGCTTCCATGGCTACACCTTC. Together with reference TRBV11-3 and TRBJ1-2, the CDR3 gives the full variable domain: EAGVVQSPRYKIIEKKQPVAFWCNPISGHNTLYWYLQNLGQGPELLIRYENEEAVDDSQLPKDRFSAERLKGVDSTLKIQPAELGDSAVYLCASSSEYSFHGYTFGSGTRLTVV.

The CDR3 DNA reads TGTGCCAGCAGCTTAGGAGGGAGGGACAATCAGCCCCAGCATTTT. It encodes CASSLGGRDNQPQHF. The chain couples TRBV7-9 to TRBJ1-5; unclear D gene. Trimming removed 1 base at V and 3 bases at J, with 10 bases between. This CDR3 has 15 amino acids. Germline loops: CDR1 SEHNR, CDR2 FQNEAQ (reference sequence).

V gene TRBV5-4 combines with J gene TRBJ2-7; 11 bases are a match to TRBD2. CDR3 length: 15 residues. The V gene end was trimmed by 0 bases and the J gene end by 2 bases; junction bases not matched to a gene: 1. The germline gives CDR1 SGHNT, CDR2 YYREEE (reference sequence). The chain's CDR3 is CASSLAGLAAYEQYF. DNA of the CDR3: TGTGCCAGCAGCTTGGCGGGACTAGCGGCCTACGAGCAGTACTTC.

The chain is built from TRBV7-9 and TRBJ2-2; D is undetermined. Per the germline V gene, CDR1 is SEHNR and CDR2 is FQNEAQ (reference sequence). This CDR3 spans 14 amino acids. The germline V and J ends were trimmed by 3 bases and 4 bases, with 9 bases remaining between them. CDR3: CASSFPVSTGELFF. The CDR3 nucleotides read TGTGCCAGCAGCTTTCCTGTCAGCACCGGGGAGCTGTTTTTT.

The chain uses TRBV19 and TRBJ2-5, with D possibly TRBD1 on 5 matching bases. CDR1 LNHDA and CDR2 SQIVND come from the germline V gene (reference sequence). This CDR3 comprises 13 residues. V was trimmed by 4 bases and J by 4 bases, leaving 10 bases between them. CDR3 sequence reads: CASSSSGIETQYF. In DNA, the CDR3 is TGTGCCAGTAGTAGTTCAGGGATAGAGACCCAGTACTTC.

This clone was detected a few times. The chain couples TRBV5-1 to TRBJ2-3, with a weak D call TRBD2 (6 bases). V lost 3 bases and J 6 bases, leaving 20 bases between the germline ends. This CDR3 is built from 16 residues. Germline values: CDR1 SGHRS, CDR2 YFSETQ. CDR3 coding DNA: TGCGCCAGCAGCTGGGGCGAACGGGGGTCGTTGGATACGCAGTATTTT. This sequence encodes CASSWGERGSLDTQYF.

This clone was seen a single time. CDR3 loop: CASKTYNEQFF. In DNA form, the CDR3 reads TGTGCCAGCAAGACTTACAATGAGCAGTTCTTC. J is TRBJ2-1 and V is TRBV28; no definite D call. Germline V gene data show CDR1 as MDHEN and CDR2 as SYDVKM. V was clipped by 7 bases and J by 4 bases, with 5 bases between them. The CDR3 has 11 residues. Full variable domain (rest looked up from reference TRBV28 and TRBJ2-1): DVKVTQSSRYLVKRTGEKVFLECVQDMDHENMFWYRQDPGLGLRLIYFSYDVKMKEKGDIPEGYSVSREKKERFSLILESASTNQTSMYLCASKTYNEQFFGPGTRLTVL.

This clone was counted between two and nine times. This chain links TRBV25-1 with TRBJ1-4; the D gene is possibly TRBD1 (5 bases). Germline CDR1 reads MGHDK; CDR2 reads SYGVNS. This CDR3 contains 15 residues. Trimming took off 6 bases at V and 3 bases at J, with 14 bases between the two ends. The CDR3 here is CASSAGGAANEKLFF. In DNA form, the CDR3 reads TGTGCCAGCAGCGCCGGTGGGGCCGCTAATGAAAAACTGTTTTTT. Combining the CDR3 with reference TRBV25-1 and TRBJ1-4 gives the whole variable domain EADIYQTPRYLVIGTGKKITLECSQTMGHDKMYWYQQDPGMELHLIHYSYGVNSTEKGDLSSESTVSRIRTEHFPLTLESARPSHTSQYLCASSAGGAANEKLFFGSGTQLSVL.

The chain employs TRBV6-1 and TRBJ1-3, with D hard to call. Per the germline V gene, CDR1 is MNHNS and CDR2 is SASEGT. The V end lost 4 bases, the J end lost 4 bases, and 11 bases lay between the germline ends. The CDR3 contains 14 residues. The CDR3 DNA reads TGTGCCAGCAGTGTCGCGGGGAACGGAAACACCATATATTTT. Protein product: CASSVAGNGNTIYF.

The V call is TRBV5-1, the J call TRBJ2-4, with TRBD1 matching over 7 bases. CDR1 and CDR2 from the germline V gene are SGHRS and YFSETQ. Trimming at V came to 2 bases and at J to 8 bases, leaving 4 bases not matched to a gene. The CDR3 loop spans 13 amino acids. CDR3 sequence reads: CASSFGQGDIQYF. The DNA of the CDR3 is TGCGCCAGCAGCTTTGGGCAGGGGGACATTCAGTACTTC. The full variable domain, its missing parts supplied by reference TRBV5-1 and TRBJ2-4, is KAGVTQTPRYLIKTRGQQVTLSCSPISGHRSVSWYQQTPGQGLQFLFEYFSETQRNKGNFPGRFSGRQFSNSRSEMNVSTLELGDSALYLCASSFGQGDIQYFGAGTRLSVL.

The gene calls are TRBV7-9 and TRBJ2-5; TRBD1 aligns across 7 bases. Trimming at V came to 5 bases and at J to 10 bases, leaving 7 bases not matched to a gene. The CDR3 has 12 residues. Germline CDR1 reads SEHNR; CDR2 reads FQNEAQ (reference sequence). CDR3 in DNA: TGTGCCAGCAGCCCGGGACAGTTCATCCAGTACTTC. It specifies CASSPGQFIQYF.

This chain joins TRBV7-2 and TRBJ2-3, with 7 nucleotides matching TRBD2. CDR3 length equals 14 residues. CDR1 and CDR2 (germline): SGHTA, FQGNSA. Unmatched junction bases numbered 7, after V lost 8 bases and J lost 2 bases. CDR3 coding DNA: TGTGCCAGCGGCCCGGGACTAACCACAGATACGCAGTATTTT. It yields the protein CASGPGLTTDTQYF.